The 20 T cell receptor beta chains below come from one sample, sequenced in a study of T cell repertoires in cytomegalovirus infection. In TCRdb, the reads were re-called with MiXCR into one record per CDR3 protein. This table has some 700,000 distinct CDR3 sequences, 35% to 40% appearing once. The specimen sequenced was PBMCs. The source of these receptors is a human donor in good health (CMV status not recorded). Some clones in this sample may be carry-over from other donors' samples.

This rearrangement joins TRBV20-1 to TRBJ1-2; 9 nucleotides align to TRBD1. The germline V gene encodes CDR1 DFQATT and CDR2 SNEGSKA (reference sequence). V shed 6 bases and J 6 bases; nucleotides not matched to a gene: 2. The CDR3 is 11 residues long. The CDR3 here is CSAWTGDGYTF. As DNA, the CDR3 is TGCAGTGCCTGGACAGGGGATGGCTACACCTTC.

This chain joins TRBV10-3 and TRBJ1-2, with 7 bases that match TRBD1. Germline lookup yields CDR1 ENHRY and CDR2 SYGVKD. The CDR3 runs 14 residues. V shed 6 bases and J 1 base; nucleotides not matched to a gene: 5. CDR3 sequence (DNA): TGTGCCATCAGCCGGGACAGTGTTAACTATGGCTACACCTTC. Protein: CAISRDSVNYGYTF.

The V call is TRBV28, the J call TRBJ2-7; D is perhaps TRBD1 (6 bases). CDR3 length: 15 amino acids. Looked up from germline, CDR1 is MDHEN and CDR2 is SYDVKM. V was cut by 3 bases and J by 1 base, with 13 bases left in between. In DNA form, the CDR3 reads TGTGCCAGCAGTTTTGGCCAGGGGCTTTCCTACGAGCAGTACTTC. Amino acid sequence: CASSFGQGLSYEQYF.

Comments on this clonotype: With a much larger clone just one base away, this may be a read error. The genes are TRBV7-2 and TRBJ2-4, with a possible D match to TRBD2 (7 bases). The CDR3 totals 14 residues. Germline CDR1 reads SGHTA; CDR2 reads FQGNSA. This CDR3 reads CVSSLGGVQNIQYF. DNA of the CDR3: TGTGTCAGCAGCTTAGGGGGGGTTCAAAACATTCAGTACTTC.

A word on this clonotype: The CDR3 ends on some other residue instead of the conserved phenylalanine or tryptophan, so this is likely a read error. The gene calls are TRBV7-6 and TRBJ2-1; either TRBD1 or TRBD2 may fit D (6 bases each). The CDR3 contains 18 residues. Germline values: CDR1 SGHVS, CDR2 FNYEAQ. For the CDR3, the DNA is TGTGCCAGCAGCTTAGTCCTATCGCGAATTTTGGGGGGCAATGATCAGTTCTCC. The encoded protein is CASSLVLSRILGGNDQFS.

The V call is TRBV20-1, the J call TRBJ1-1; 7 bases align to TRBD1. V was pared by 6 bases and J by 2 bases, with 18 bases of the junction left unmatched. The length of the CDR3 is 17 residues. CDR1 and CDR2 (germline): DFQATT, SNEGSKA (reference sequence). CDR3 DNA sequence: TGCAGTGCCAAACAGGGGTCGGTCCCCCCTATAAACACTGAAGCTTTCTTT. Amino acid sequence: CSAKQGSVPPINTEAFF.

The J gene is TRBJ1-1, the V gene TRBV5-6; 8 nucleotides agree with TRBD1. Germline V gene sequence: CDR1 SGHDT, CDR2 YYEEEE. The CDR3 is 14 residues long. Losses at the gene ends were 2 bases for V and 6 bases for J; bases not matched to a gene: 6. This CDR3 is CASSFDRGFPEAFF. The CDR3 DNA follows: TGTGCCAGCAGCTTTGACAGGGGATTTCCTGAAGCTTTCTTT.

On this clonotype itself: A single base separates this from a much larger clone, so it may be a read error. Because it lacks the conserved phenylalanine or tryptophan at the end, this CDR3 is likely a read error. This chain uses TRBV6-5 with TRBJ2-7, with 9 nucleotides matching TRBD1. From germline, CDR1 is MNHEY and CDR2 SVGAGI. V dropped 2 bases and J dropped 1; count of bases not matched to a gene: 3. The CDR3 totals 15 residues. In nucleotides, the CDR3 is TGTGCCAGCAGTTACGGCGGGACAGGGTCCTACGAGCAGTACTTA. The encoded protein is CASSYGGTGSYEQYL.

This clonotype was picked up a small number of times. The chain carries TRBV3-1 and TRBJ2-1, with D unresolved. Looked up from germline, CDR1 is LGHDT and CDR2 is YNNKEL (reference sequence). The CDR3 is made up of 11 amino acids. Trimming removed 1 base from V and 9 bases from J, with 4 bases in between. Written as DNA, the CDR3 is TGTGCCAGCAGCCAAGGCTCTGAGCAGTTCTTC. Encoded protein: CASSQGSEQFF.

The V gene is TRBV20-1, the J gene TRBJ1-5; 9 positions match TRBD1. This CDR3 is 13 amino acids long. Germline-derived CDR1 and CDR2 are DFQATT and SNEGSKA (reference sequence). Trimming cost V 4 bases and J 5 bases; bases outside gene matches: 3. The CDR3 region has the DNA TGCAGTGCTAAAGACAGGGGGTATCAGCCCCAGCATTTT. Its translation: CSAKDRGYQPQHF.

The V call is TRBV6-1, the J call TRBJ1-4, with D unresolved. Trimming cost V 6 bases and J 8 bases, with 16 bases left between them. CDR3 length equals 14 residues. From germline, CDR1 is MNHNS and CDR2 SASEGT. Here the CDR3 reads CASRGWGEQEKLFF. In DNA, the CDR3 is TGTGCCAGCAGGGGGTGGGGAGAACAGGAAAAACTGTTTTTT.

Concerning this clonotype: Mismatch with germline at one junction end may stem from a read error. The chain joins TRBV28 to TRBJ1-1, with D uncertain. This CDR3 contains 12 residues. The germline CDR1 and CDR2 sequences are MDHEN and SYDVKM. The CDR3 reads CASIIKGTEDFF. Here the CDR3 DNA reads TGTGCCAGCATTATTAAGGGCACTGAAGATTTCTTT.

This clonotype has only one observation. The chain carries TRBV18 and TRBJ2-3, with 8 bases identical to TRBD2. Germline-derived CDR1 and CDR2 are KGHSH and LQKENI. J lost 0 bases, V lost 2 bases, and 7 bases had no gene match. The CDR3 runs to 17 residues. CDR3: CASSPGTRRSSTDTQYF. Written as DNA, the CDR3 is TGTGCCAGCTCACCAGGGACTAGACGTTCTAGCACAGATACGCAGTATTTT.

The chain carries TRBV6-1 and TRBJ2-3, with D hard to call. The germline CDR1 and CDR2 sequences are MNHNS and SASEGT. V lost 5 bases and J lost 0, with 12 bases in between. The CDR3 is 15 amino acids. The CDR3, as DNA: TGTGCCAGCAGTTCAACTTCCCCTAGCACAGATACGCAGTATTTT. It specifies CASSSTSPSTDTQYF.

The rearrangement uses TRBV28 and TRBJ2-7; a weak D match, TRBD1 (6 bases). The germline V gene has CDR1 MDHEN and CDR2 SYDVKM. This CDR3 is built from 16 residues. Between the trimmed V and J ends, which lost 3 bases and 0 bases, there was a span of 15 bases. This CDR3 reads CASSLGTRGISYEQYF. The CDR3 coding sequence is TGTGCCAGCAGTTTGGGGACACGGGGCATCTCCTACGAGCAGTACTTC.

The chain employs TRBV27 and TRBJ1-6; 7 bases are a match to TRBD1. Trimming took 5 bases from V and 2 from J; bases not matched to a gene: 6. Germline lookup yields CDR1 MNHEY and CDR2 SMNVEV (reference sequence). The CDR3 covers 16 residues. CDR3 region: CASSRGQVPYNSPLHF. The CDR3 DNA sequence: TGTGCCAGCAGTCGAGGACAGGTTCCCTATAATTCACCCCTCCACTTT.

This clonotype was seen a handful of times. The chain recombines TRBV20-1 with TRBJ2-4, with 9 bases lining up with TRBD2. The CDR3 has 18 residues. The germline V gene encodes CDR1 DFQATT and CDR2 SNEGSKA (reference sequence). V dropped 0 bases and J dropped 0; count of bases not matched to a gene: 9. The CDR3 sequence: CSARDTERGRVAKNIQYF. CDR3 sequence (DNA): TGCAGTGCTAGAGACACAGAGCGCGGGAGGGTAGCCAAAAACATTCAGTACTTC.

This chain joins TRBV20-1 and TRBJ1-2; TRBD1 agrees at 9 bases. Germline V gene data show CDR1 as DFQATT and CDR2 as SNEGSKA (reference sequence). Unmatched junction bases numbered 13, after V lost 6 bases and J lost 2 bases. This CDR3 spans 16 amino acids. This CDR3 is CSAKRQGVVVNYGYTF. The CDR3 DNA follows: TGCAGTGCCAAACGACAGGGGGTGGTAGTGAACTATGGCTACACCTTC.

The V call is TRBV7-8, the J call TRBJ1-1, with a tentative D call TRBD1 (6 bases). There are 19 residues in the CDR3. The germline V gene encodes CDR1 SGHVS and CDR2 FQNEAQ. With 3 bases removed from V and 2 bases from J, the gap between germline ends came to 25 bases. CDR3 region: CASSFNRDLWDLRNTEAFF. The CDR3 bases are TGTGCCAGCAGCTTTAACAGGGACCTCTGGGATCTACGAAACACTGAAGCTTTCTTT.

This clonotype has a handful of counts. V is TRBV28 and J is TRBJ2-3; 13 bases match TRBD2. Germline CDR1 is MDHEN and CDR2 is SYDVKM. V shed 3 bases and J 2 bases; nucleotides not matched to a gene: 17. The CDR3 loop spans 21 amino acids. The chain's CDR3 is CASSFYTPGAGLAGDTDTQYF. The CDR3 DNA reads TGTGCCAGCAGTTTCTATACCCCGGGTGCCGGACTAGCGGGAGACACAGATACGCAGTATTTT.